The 20 T cell receptor beta chains below all came from one sample that was sequenced in a study of blood T cell repertoires in COVID-19 (dated by TCRdb to the early 2020s). The library was produced with the immunoSEQ multiplex PCR assay. TCRdb took this table from immuneACCESS and kept in-frame rearrangements with V and J called. Such tables lack part of the clones; where checked against another copy, unresolved V genes explain under half of the gap, and the rest is unexplained. This sample lists roughly 150,000 clones; roughly four fifths were detected once. The ten largest clones represent around 2.9% of the sample. The sample was peripheral blood. The source of these receptors is a woman older than 75 with COVID-19, enrolled during active disease.

J is TRBJ1-2 and V is TRBV30; D is perhaps TRBD1 (6 bases). The CDR3 contains 14 residues. V was cut by 2 bases and J by 3 bases, with 13 bases left in between. Germline-derived CDR1 and CDR2 are GTSNPN and SVGIG (reference sequence). CDR3 coding DNA: TGTGCCTGGAGTCCCGGGACAACTCACTATGGCTACACCTTC. It yields the protein CAWSPGTTHYGYTF.

This sequence joins TRBV7-8 and TRBJ1-1, with D possibly matching TRBD1 (5 bases). This CDR3 is built from 14 residues. V dropped 3 bases and J dropped 2 bases, with 10 bases sitting between them. Per germline, CDR1 SGHVS and CDR2 FQNEAQ. Written as DNA, the CDR3 is TGTGCCAGCAGCTTTGGGGGGACCAACACTGAAGCTTTCTTT. Translated, it gives CASSFGGTNTEAFF.

This chain joins TRBV5-5 and TRBJ2-5, with D perhaps matching TRBD2 (5 bases). The CDR3 is 15 amino acids. Germline V gene sequence: CDR1 SGHKS, CDR2 YYEKEE (reference sequence). V was trimmed by 2 bases and J by 9 bases, leaving 20 bases between them. The CDR3 DNA reads as TGTGCCAGCAGCTTAACGAATCGGCTACCCGGGGCCCAGTACTTC. Amino acids: CASSLTNRLPGAQYF.

The chain combines TRBV9 with TRBJ1-3, with 10 nucleotides matching TRBD1. The V gene end was trimmed by 0 bases and the J gene end by 0 bases; junction bases not matched to a gene: 3. This CDR3 spans 17 amino acids. Germline values: CDR1 SGDLS, CDR2 YYNGEE. In DNA form, the CDR3 reads TGTGCCAGCAGCGTAGGGGACAGGGGAGGCTCTGGAAACACCATATATTTT. Its translation: CASSVGDRGGSGNTIYF.

This clone was detected once. The chain combines TRBV28 with TRBJ2-6, with a weak D call TRBD1 (6 bases). The CDR3 has 18 residues. Trimming took 7 bases from V and 0 from J, leaving 19 bases between them. Germline values: CDR1 MDHEN, CDR2 SYDVKM. The CDR3 nucleotides are TGTGCCAGCACCGTTCCACAGGGTAGGGGCTCTGGGGCCAACGTCCTGACTTTC. The encoded protein is CASTVPQGRGSGANVLTF. Full variable domain (outside the CDR3, taken from reference TRBV28 and TRBJ2-6): DVKVTQSSRYLVKRTGEKVFLECVQDMDHENMFWYRQDPGLGLRLIYFSYDVKMKEKGDIPEGYSVSREKKERFSLILESASTNQTSMYLCASTVPQGRGSGANVLTFGAGSRLTVL.

J is TRBJ1-2 and V is TRBV27; 9 bases are a match to TRBD1. The trim removed 5 bases at V and 0 bases at J, leaving 7 bases unmatched. This CDR3 has 16 residues. CDR1 is MNHEY and CDR2 is SMNVEV in the germline V gene (reference sequence). CDR3 residues: CASSPGQGATNYGYTF. The CDR3 DNA reads as TGTGCCAGCAGTCCGGGACAGGGAGCGACTAACTATGGCTACACCTTC.

The gene calls are TRBV7-6 and TRBJ2-1, with 12 bases that match TRBD2. The germline V gene has CDR1 SGHVS and CDR2 FNYEAQ. V lost 1 base to trimming and J lost 10 bases; unmatched junction nucleotides: 11. The CDR3 contains 17 residues. CDR3 nucleotide sequence: TGTGCCAGCAGCTTAGACACAAGACTAGCGGGAGCTGGGGAGCAGTTCTTC. Translated: CASSLDTRLAGAGEQFF.

Notes on this clone: At one end the junction does not follow the germline gene, possibly because of a read error. This rearrangement joins TRBV9 to TRBJ2-3; D remains ambiguous. Germline loops: CDR1 SGDLS, CDR2 YYNGEE. The CDR3 covers 16 residues. The CDR3 region has the DNA TGTGTCAGCAGCGTAGTGGCTAGGTTGGTTTCGGGTACGCAGTATTTT. Translating it yields CVSSVVARLVSGTQYF.

The V gene is TRBV5-4, the J gene TRBJ2-1; 11 bases align to TRBD1. Trimming took 4 bases from V and 5 from J; bases not matched to a gene: 5. The CDR3 extends over 15 amino acids. Germline lookup yields CDR1 SGHNT and CDR2 YYREEE (reference sequence). The DNA of the CDR3 is TGTGCCAGCAGCGGGGACAGGGGGACTCACAATGAGCAGTTCTTC. Protein: CASSGDRGTHNEQFF.

The gene calls are TRBV6-5 and TRBJ1-2; D is unclear. V lost 0 bases and J 0 bases, leaving 5 bases between the germline ends. Germline CDR1 and CDR2: MNHEY and SVGAGI. The CDR3 has 14 residues. The CDR3 region is CASSYSAANYGYTF. The CDR3 DNA reads as TGTGCCAGCAGTTACTCGGCAGCTAACTATGGCTACACCTTC.

The V and J genes are TRBV27 and TRBJ1-2, with 8 positions matching TRBD1. The CDR3 extends over 16 amino acids. Per the germline V gene, CDR1 is MNHEY and CDR2 is SMNVEV (reference sequence). V lost 3 bases to trimming and J lost 4 bases; unmatched junction nucleotides: 10. CDR3 DNA: TGTGCCAGCAGTTTCGCTCCCAGGGGGCCCCTCTATGGCTACACCTTC. It is translated as CASSFAPRGPLYGYTF.

The chain links TRBV11-2 to TRBJ2-7; D possibly corresponds to TRBD2 (5 bases). This CDR3 spans 12 amino acids. V shed 8 bases and J shed 5 bases, with 13 bases lying between them. Germline V gene sequence: CDR1 SGHAT, CDR2 FQNNGV. Here the CDR3 reads CASSGGEHEQYF. CDR3 DNA sequence: TGTGCCAGCTCCGGTGGGGAGCACGAGCAGTACTTC.

V usage is TRBV7-2 and J usage is TRBJ2-1, with 15 bases lining up with TRBD2. The germline gives CDR1 SGHTA, CDR2 FQGNSA. V lost 0 bases to trimming and J lost 2 bases; unmatched junction nucleotides: 14. The CDR3 is 22 amino acids. The CDR3 loop is CASSLARTSGRAEGRAYNEQFF. The DNA of the CDR3 is TGTGCCAGCAGCTTAGCCCGGACTAGCGGGAGGGCCGAAGGGAGGGCCTACAATGAGCAGTTCTTC.

The J gene is TRBJ2-7, the V gene TRBV2, with D possibly being TRBD2 (7 bases). There are 12 residues in the CDR3. Between the trimmed V and J ends, which lost 6 bases and 5 bases, there was a span of 11 bases. Looked up from germline, CDR1 is SNHLY and CDR2 is FYNNEI. The CDR3 DNA reads as TGTGCCAGCAGGGAGGGGGGGGACGAGCAGTACTTC. Translation: CASREGGDEQYF.

This chain uses TRBV5-1 with TRBJ2-5; D perhaps matches TRBD1 (6 bases). This CDR3 is built from 15 residues. The germline V gene encodes CDR1 SGHRS and CDR2 YFSETQ. V gave up 2 bases and J gave up 2 bases, with 13 bases separating them. CDR3 protein: CASSLLTGLQETQYF. CDR3 sequence (DNA): TGCGCCAGCAGCTTATTGACAGGTTTACAAGAGACCCAGTACTTC.

This sequence joins TRBV28 and TRBJ1-1; D not resolved. Germline assignment: CDR1 MDHEN and CDR2 SYDVKM. The V and J ends lost 5 bases and 3 bases respectively, with 13 bases between them. The CDR3 extends over 14 amino acids. CDR3 protein: CASSPNGWHTEAFF. The CDR3 DNA reads TGTGCCAGCAGTCCTAACGGGTGGCACACTGAAGCTTTCTTT.

This clone was counted once. V and J are TRBV7-2 and TRBJ2-2; 16 positions agree with TRBD2. V lost 5 bases, J lost 13 bases, and 7 bases stayed unmatched. Germline V gene lookup returns CDR1 SGHTA and CDR2 FQGNSA. The CDR3 spans 15 residues. Here the CDR3 DNA reads TGTGCCAGCAGCCCCGGGACTAGCGGGGGGGCTCGGCTGTTTTTT. Translation gives CASSPGTSGGARLFF.

The chain employs TRBV21-1 and TRBJ2-3; the DNA was not compared with TRBD2, the D call given in the table. TRBV21-1 is noted as a pseudogene. This CDR3 has 13 residues. CDR3 sequence: CASSKSHADTQYF. The CDR3 bases are TGTGCCAGCAGCAAAAGCCACGCAGATACGCAGTATTTT.

The rearrangement joins TRBV7-9 to TRBJ2-1; 10 bases agree with TRBD2. The germline CDR1 and CDR2 sequences are SEHNR and FQNEAQ (reference sequence). The CDR3 has 16 amino acids. V dropped 5 bases and J dropped 2; count of bases not matched to a gene: 6. For the CDR3, the DNA is TGTGCCAGCAGCCAGCTAGCGGGGGTTACCTACAATGAGCAGTTCTTC. It specifies CASSQLAGVTYNEQFF.

V usage is TRBV18 and J usage is TRBJ2-7, with TRBD2 matching 7 bases. Germline loops: CDR1 KGHSH, CDR2 LQKENI. Losses at the gene ends were 3 bases for V and 7 bases for J; bases not matched to a gene: 9. The CDR3 contains 14 residues. CDR3 protein: CASSPDLAVGEQYF. In nucleotides, the CDR3 is TGTGCCAGCTCACCTGACCTAGCGGTAGGGGAGCAGTACTTC.